These T cell receptor beta chains were read from a single sample in a study of blood T cell repertoires in COVID-19. Sequenced by immunoSEQ multiplex PCR; TCRdb stores in-frame clones only, minus some. The sample has about 330,000 clones; approximately 88% are singletons. The sample taken for sequencing was peripheral blood. All receptors derive from a man aged 30 to 39 with COVID-19, enrolled during active disease. The CDR3 runs from the conserved cysteine through the conserved F or W. A D gene is named only where the DNA matches it firmly. Where a row states a size, it is once, few, many or the class of an expanded clone; other rows omit it.

>TRBV27|TRBJ2-7|few|TRBD2
TGTGCCAGCAGTGGTGGGACTATCTACGAGCAGTACTTC
CASSGGTIYEQYF
>TRBV9|TRBJ1-4|NA|TRBD1
TGTGCCAGCAGCGCAGGGCGAGGGGGCGATGAAAAACTGTTTTTT
CASSAGRGGDEKLFF
>TRBV5-1|TRBJ2-3|NA|NA
TGCGCCAGCAGCTCGGGGGTCACCACAGATACGCAGTATTTT
CASSSGVTTDTQYF
>TRBV7-3|TRBJ2-1|NA|NA
TGTGCCAGCAGCCCACTCCGGCGCGCCGGGGAGCAGTTCTTC
CASSPLRRAGEQFF
>TRBV5-1|TRBJ2-1|NA|NA
TGCGCCAGCAGCTTGGAGGGGCTAGCGTTCAATGAGCAGTTCTTC
CASSLEGLAFNEQFF
>TRBV28|TRBJ2-7|NA|NA
TGTGCCAGCAGCTATACTGTCGACAGCTCCTACGAGCAGTACTTC
CASSYTVDSSYEQYF
>TRBV7-2|TRBJ1-2|NA|TRBD1
TGTGCCAGCAGCTTAGCTAGGGGGACAGGGCTAAACTATGGCTACACCTTC
CASSLARGTGLNYGYTF
>TRBV6-5|TRBJ2-5|once|NA
TGTGCCAGCAGTCAGATAGGGGTGGAGGAGACCCAGTACTTC
CASSQIGVEETQYF
>TRBV15|TRBJ1-4|NA|NA
TGTGCCACCGGAGGGATGGGTGCCAGGGAGAAAACTAATGAAAAACTGTTTTTT
CATGGMGAREKTNEKLFF
>TRBV5-4|TRBJ1-2|NA|TRBD1
TGTGCCAGCAGCCTGACAGGGGCCGAATCTAACTATGGCTACACCTTC
CASSLTGAESNYGYTF
>TRBV27|TRBJ2-3|once|TRBD1
TGTGCCAGCAGTCCTCAGGGGGCGGATACGCAGTATTTT
CASSPQGADTQYF